The 20 T cell receptor beta chains in this list originate from one sample, sequenced in a study of cytomegalovirus exposure and HLA in healthy donors. The PCR was carried out with 60 Vbeta primers and 13 Jbeta primers. Sequencing used immunoSEQ multiplex PCR; TCRdb keeps in-frame clones, though not all of them. The sample yields 200,000 to 250,000 clones, approximately 84% seen once. Sequencing input: PBMCs. The receptor source for this set is a woman aged 40 to 50 in good health and CMV-seronegative.

There are a few counts of this clone. This chain connects TRBV9 to TRBJ2-2; TRBD1 might be the D (6 bases). V lost 3 bases and J lost 6, with 12 bases in between. The CDR3 has 14 amino acids. Germline CDR1 and CDR2: SGDLS and YYNGEE. CDR3 DNA: TGTGCCAGCAGCGGGGGGCCCCTGCCCGGGGAGCTGTTTTTT. Translated, it gives CASSGGPLPGELFF. Together with reference TRBV9 and TRBJ2-2, the CDR3 gives the full variable domain: DSGVTQTPKHLITATGQRVTLRCSPRSGDLSVYWYQQSLDQGLQFLIQYYNGEERAKGNILERFSAQQFPDLHSELNLSSLELGDSALYFCASSGGPLPGELFFGEGSRLTVL.

The chain joins TRBV11-3 to TRBJ1-6; 8 bases align to TRBD1. The CDR3 has 15 amino acids. Germline CDR1 and CDR2: SGHNT and YENEEA. Unmatched junction bases numbered 6, after V lost 3 bases and J lost 8 bases. This CDR3 is CASSFFGTGDSPLHF. The CDR3 region has the DNA TGTGCCAGCAGCTTTTTCGGGACAGGTGATTCACCCCTCCACTTT.

This clone has a single count. The rearrangement joins TRBV4-3 to TRBJ2-3, with D perhaps TRBD2 (5 bases). The CDR3 is 16 residues long. Trimming took off 0 bases at V and 2 bases at J, with 12 bases between the two ends. Germline lookup yields CDR1 LGHNA and CDR2 YSLEER. CDR3 nucleotide sequence: TGCGCCAGCAGCCAAGACACCGGGGTATACACAGATACGCAGTATTTT. The encoded protein is CASSQDTGVYTDTQYF.

The V gene is TRBV28, the J gene TRBJ1-5; possible D gene TRBD1, 5 bases. This CDR3 has 15 residues. Germline CDR1 is MDHEN and CDR2 is SYDVKM. The V and J ends lost 3 bases and 3 bases respectively, with 12 bases between them. Here the CDR3 DNA reads TGTGCCAGCAGTTTCCGACAGATACTCAATCAGCCCCAGCATTTT. Translation: CASSFRQILNQPQHF.

The genes are TRBV4-2 and TRBJ1-1; no firm D call. V gave up 4 bases and J gave up 4 bases, with 13 bases separating them. The CDR3 is made up of 14 amino acids. Germline lookup yields CDR1 LGHNA and CDR2 YNFKEQ. The DNA for the CDR3 is TGTGCCAGCAGCCCGAGAGGGAGCGGCACTGAAGCTTTCTTT. This sequence encodes CASSPRGSGTEAFF.

This clone was counted once. CDR3 amino acids: CASSPQPGTGVVRETQYF. The DNA for the CDR3 is TGTGCCAGCAGCCCACAACCCGGGACAGGGGTGGTTAGAGAGACCCAGTACTTC. V gene TRBV9 combines with J gene TRBJ2-5, with 10 bases matching TRBD1. After removal of 4 bases from V and 4 bases from J, the junction contained 16 bases not matched to a gene. CDR1 and CDR2 from the germline V gene are SGDLS and YYNGEE. This CDR3 has 18 amino acids.

This sequence joins TRBV7-9 and TRBJ1-5; 8 nucleotides line up with TRBD1. The CDR3 consists of 16 residues. V was clipped by 1 base and J by 2 bases; unmatched bases: 4. In germline, CDR1 is SEHNR, CDR2 FQNEAQ (reference sequence). DNA for the CDR3: TGTGCCAGCAGCTTAGGGGCAGGGGGCGGCAATCAGCCCCAGCATTTT. Translation: CASSLGAGGGNQPQHF.

The rearrangement links TRBV30 to TRBJ1-1, with 7 bases matching TRBD1. The CDR3 spans 14 residues. V was pared by 2 bases and J by 2 bases, with 5 bases of the junction left unmatched. Per germline, CDR1 GTSNPN and CDR2 SVGIG (reference sequence). The CDR3 DNA sequence: TGTGCCTGGAGTTTCCGGGACAGAAACACTGAAGCTTTCTTT. Its protein is CAWSFRDRNTEAFF.

On this clone: Other DNA sequences from this sample encode an identical CDR3 as well. The gene calls are TRBV9 and TRBJ2-3; maybe TRBD2 (6 bases). V lost 0 bases and J 3 bases, leaving 11 bases between the germline ends. The CDR3 sequence is 15 residues long. CDR1 is SGDLS, CDR2 YYNGEE, per germline. The CDR3 bases are TGTGCCAGCAGCGTAGTTGGGGGGAGTACAGATACGCAGTATTTT. The encoded protein is CASSVVGGSTDTQYF.

A note on this clone: Other nucleotide sequences in the sample specify the same CDR3. The chain uses TRBV11-3 and TRBJ1-5; D is uncertain. The CDR3 has 13 amino acids. V was cut by 1 base and J by 5 bases, with 6 bases left in between. Germline V gives CDR1 SGHNT, CDR2 YENEEA. CDR3 region: CASSLGGDQPQHF. Written as DNA, the CDR3 is TGTGCCAGCAGCTTAGGAGGCGATCAGCCCCAGCATTTT. The full variable domain, rest sourced from reference TRBV11-3 and TRBJ1-5, is EAGVVQSPRYKIIEKKQPVAFWCNPISGHNTLYWYLQNLGQGPELLIRYENEEAVDDSQLPKDRFSAERLKGVDSTLKIQPAELGDSAVYLCASSLGGDQPQHFGDGTRLSIL.

The chain combines TRBV11-3 with TRBJ2-1; 13 bases line up with TRBD2. Germline V gene lookup returns CDR1 SGHNT and CDR2 YENEEA. V dropped 2 bases and J dropped 4; count of bases not matched to a gene: 11. CDR3 length: 19 amino acids. CDR3 DNA: TGTGCCAGCAGCTTAAATGGACTAGCGGGGGCCCCTTCATACAATGAGCAGTTCTTC. It translates to CASSLNGLAGAPSYNEQFF.

This clone was seen a handful of times. V and J are TRBV4-1 and TRBJ2-2; TRBD1 matches 7 bases. Germline CDR1 is MGHRA and CDR2 is YSYEKL. V dropped 4 bases and J dropped 7; count of bases not matched to a gene: 9. There are 15 residues in the CDR3. CDR3 region: CASSLDRTLYGELFF. In nucleotides, the CDR3 is TGCGCCAGCAGCCTGGACAGGACGTTGTACGGGGAGCTGTTTTTT.

Of note for this clone: An end of the junction differs from the germline gene, which may be a read error. This rearrangement joins TRBV7-7 to TRBJ2-5; D unresolved. The CDR3 covers 14 residues. Germline values: CDR1 SSHAT, CDR2 FNYEAQ (reference sequence). The CDR3 nucleotides read TGTGCTAGCAGCTTAGACTCGGACCAAGAGACCCAGTACTTC. It translates to CASSLDSDQETQYF.

The chain joins TRBV5-1 to TRBJ1-6; TRBD1 might be the D (6 bases). V shed 4 bases and J shed 9 bases, with 14 bases lying between them. This CDR3 spans 14 amino acids. Germline-derived CDR1 and CDR2 are SGHRS and YFSETQ. DNA of the CDR3: TGCGCCAGCAGCCAGGGGAGTCGCGTTTCACCCCTCCACTTT. Translation: CASSQGSRVSPLHF.

This clone came up a few times. The rearrangement uses TRBV28 and TRBJ2-5; 14 bases agree with TRBD2. V lost 5 bases and J lost 2; bases outside the gene matches: 4. Germline CDR1 MDHEN, CDR2 SYDVKM. The CDR3 sequence is 16 residues long. The CDR3 bases are TGTGCCAGCAGTCCCGGACTAGCGGGGGGTCAAGAGACCCAGTACTTC. This gives the protein CASSPGLAGGQETQYF.

The chain carries TRBV9 and TRBJ1-3, with 7 bases matching TRBD1. Germline CDR1 is SGDLS and CDR2 is YYNGEE. The CDR3 totals 16 residues. J gave up 2 bases and V 0 bases, and 5 bases lay outside the gene matches. CDR3 sequence: CASSVAQTGTGNTIYF. The CDR3 coding sequence is TGTGCCAGCAGCGTAGCCCAGACAGGGACTGGAAACACCATATATTTT.

The chain recombines TRBV5-5 with TRBJ2-7, with D possibly matching TRBD2 (5 bases). Trimming removed 0 bases from V and 7 bases from J, with 14 bases in between. This CDR3 spans 14 amino acids. The germline CDR1 and CDR2 sequences are SGHKS and YYEKEE (reference sequence). The CDR3 DNA is TGTGCCAGCAGCTTGGTAGGCGGGTCGGGAGAGCAGTACTTC. Translating it yields CASSLVGGSGEQYF.

The V gene is TRBV7-9, the J gene TRBJ1-6; D perhaps matches TRBD1 (6 bases). The germline V gene has CDR1 SEHNR and CDR2 FQNEAQ (reference sequence). V shed 6 bases and J shed 0 bases, with 12 bases lying between them. CDR3 length: 16 residues. CDR3 in amino acids: CASSDQGSSYNSPLHF. The DNA for the CDR3 is TGTGCCAGCAGTGATCAGGGGAGCTCCTATAATTCACCCCTCCACTTT. The full variable domain, its missing parts supplied by reference TRBV7-9 and TRBJ1-6, is DTGVSQNPRHKITKRGQNVTFRCDPISEHNRLYWYRQTLGQGPEFLTYFQNEAQLEKSRLLSDRFSAERPKGSFSTLEIQRTEQGDSAMYLCASSDQGSSYNSPLHFGNGTRLTVT.

On this clone: This sample also contains other DNA sequences that code for the same CDR3. The genes are TRBV6-6 and TRBJ1-1, with a tentative D call TRBD1 (6 bases). Germline CDR1 and CDR2: MNHNY and SVGAGI (reference sequence). This CDR3 spans 14 amino acids. V was shortened by 5 bases and J by 1 base, with 11 bases between the two germline ends. The CDR3 is CASSPLTGNTEAFF. CDR3 in DNA: TGTGCCAGCAGTCCTCTGACAGGGAACACTGAAGCTTTCTTT.

This clone was seen just once. The chain employs TRBV10-3 and TRBJ1-4, with 9 nucleotides matching TRBD1. From germline, CDR1 is ENHRY and CDR2 SYGVKD. CDR3 length: 14 amino acids. J was trimmed by 11 bases and V by 5 bases; bases with no gene match: 9. The CDR3: CAISSGQGQQKLFF. CDR3 DNA sequence: TGTGCCATCAGTTCCGGACAGGGGCAGCAGAAACTGTTTTTT.